This TCR beta chain was identified during a study of blood T cell repertoires in COVID-19. Study information: The United States, Italy and Spain were the sources of the acute and convalescent COVID-19 samples.

In the original workflow: Nucleated cell number was recorded as an estimate derived from reference gene primer amplification. This table comes from immunoSEQ multiplex PCR, and its TCRdb copy is limited to in-frame clones, with some not included. V and J calls and clone size are those listed in that table; D and trimming were worked out from the DNA. This table holds some 270,000 clones, roughly nine tenths found once. V lost 2 bases, J lost 0 bases, and 8 bases lay in between. The CDR3 totals 14 residues. Germline V gene data show CDR1 as KGHSH and CDR2 as LQKENI. This clone was recorded a few times.

The chain combines TRBV18 with TRBJ2-7, with a tentative D call TRBD2 (6 bases). Sequences were obtained from peripheral blood. The receptor was isolated from a man aged 35 to 55 with active or convalescent COVID-19. CDR3 loop: CASSPDGSSYEQYF. The DNA for the CDR3 is TGTGCCAGCTCACCAGACGGGAGCTCCTACGAGCAGTACTTC. The full variable domain, in which reference TRBV18 and TRBJ2-7 provide the parts outside the CDR3, is NAGVMQNPRHLVRRRGQEARLRCSPMKGHSHVYWYRQLPEEGLKFMVYLQKENIIDESGMPKERFSAEFPKEGPSILRIQQVVRGDSAAYFCASSPDGSSYEQYFGPGTRLTVT.